These T cell receptor beta chains were read from a single sample in a study of T cell responses to AZD1222 COVID-19 vaccine. Sequenced by immunoSEQ multiplex PCR; TCRdb stores in-frame clones only, minus some. The sample has roughly 100,000 clones, roughly 90% seen once; the top ten hold roughly 26%. This specimen was peripheral blood, taken on day 0 of AZD1222 vaccination. All receptors derive from an adult in good health. CDR3s include the opening cysteine and the closing phenylalanine or tryptophan. The D gene is left open where the match is weak. The listing skips clone size in some rows; elsewhere it reads once, few, many or a size class.

d_gene	j_gene	v_gene	abundance	CDR3nt	CDR3aa
NA	TRBJ2-5	TRBV18	NA	TGTGCCAGCTCAGCCATGCAAGAGACCCAGTACTTC	CASSAMQETQYF
NA	TRBJ2-2	TRBV7-3	NA	TGTGCCAGCAGCCTCGGGACCGGGGAGCTGTTTTTT	CASSLGTGELFF
TRBD1	TRBJ2-2	TRBV19	NA	TGTGCCAGTAGTTTAATGACAGGGCCCACCGGGGAGCTGTTTTTT	CASSLMTGPTGELFF
NA	TRBJ1-2	TRBV19	once	TGTGCCAGTAGTCCCCCGGGGGGCGGCCGACAAGTGTCTCTCTTC	CASSPPGGGRQVSLF
NA	TRBJ1-2	TRBV18	once	TGTGCCAGCTCACCGACCGGGCCACGGGACTATGGCTACACCTTC	CASSPTGPRDYGYTF
NA	TRBJ1-2	TRBV18	NA	TGTGCCAGCTCTCGGGGGACTAGGGAGTATGGCTACACCTTC	CASSRGTREYGYTF
NA	TRBJ2-1	TRBV24-1	NA	TGTGCCACCAGTGATGGGCGGCGCGGTGAGCAGTTCTTC	CATSDGRRGEQFF
NA	TRBJ2-2	TRBV6-2/TRBV6-3	NA	TGTGCCAGCAGCCGATGGGGGCAGCTGAACACCGGGGAGCTGTTTTTT	CASSRWGQLNTGELFF
NA	TRBJ2-2	TRBV5-1	NA	TGCGCCAGCAGCCCAGAGCGGGTATCCGGGGAGCTGTTTTTT	CASSPERVSGELFF
TRBD1	TRBJ1-2	TRBV7-9	NA	TGTGCCAGCAGCTTAGACCTGGGACAGGGGCATGGCTACACCTTC	CASSLDLGQGHGYTF
TRBD2	TRBJ2-1	TRBV28	NA	TGTGCCAGCAGCGTACGGACTAGCGGTCTGACTGAGCAGTTCTTC	CASSVRTSGLTEQFF
NA	TRBJ1-5	TRBV9	NA	TGTGCCAGCAGCGTAGACTCATTTAGCAATCAGCCCCAGCATTTT	CASSVDSFSNQPQHF
TRBD2	TRBJ2-7	TRBV3-1/TRBV3-2	NA	TGTGCCAGCAGCCAACGCTTAGCCGGGACTAGGCCCTACGAGCAGTACTTC	CASSQRLAGTRPYEQYF
TRBD2	TRBJ2-1	TRBV27	once	TGTGCCAGCAGTTTGTCTCTAGCGGGAGGGCCTTCCTACAATGAGCAGTTCTTC	CASSLSLAGGPSYNEQFF
NA	TRBJ1-4	TRBV18	NA	TGTGCCAGCTCACCACGGCAAGAGGCGAGTTATCTGTTTTTT	CASSPRQEASYLFF
NA	TRBJ1-2	TRBV14	once	TGTGCCAGCAGCCACGACGAGAGCTATGGCTACACCTTC	CASSHDESYGYTF
NA	TRBJ1-2	TRBV28	NA	TGTGCCAACCCCCTTAACTATGGCTACACCTTC	CANPLNYGYTF
TRBD2	TRBJ2-7	TRBV20-1	NA	TGCAGTGCTAGTCCGAGCGGGAGTTCCGAGCAGTACTTC	CSASPSGSSEQYF
NA	TRBJ2-7	TRBV28	NA	TGTGCCAGCAACCCACCGGGACCGAGAATAGGGGAGCAGTACTTC	CASNPPGPRIGEQYF
NA	TRBJ2-1	TRBV2	once	TGTGCCAGCAGACCCGGGACACCTATCATCTACAATGAGCAGTTCTTC	CASRPGTPIIYNEQFF
TRBD1	TRBJ2-3	TRBV28	NA	TGTGCCAGCAGTTTAATCGCGGTCCGGGACAGGGTCGTACATACGCAGTATTTT	CASSLIAVRDRVVHTQYF
TRBD1	TRBJ2-7	TRBV15	once	TGTGCCACCAGCAGAGGACAGGGGAGCTACGAGCAGTACTTC	CATSRGQGSYEQYF
TRBD2	TRBJ2-2	TRBV11-2	NA	TGTGCCAGCAGCTTATCTAGCGGGAGTATCCCCGGGGAGCTGTTTTTT	CASSLSSGSIPGELFF
NA	TRBJ2-2	TRBV6-2/TRBV6-3	once	TGTGCCAGCAGTTACGACTATGGCGGGGAGCTGTTTTTT	CASSYDYGGELFF
TRBD2	TRBJ2-1	TRBV18	NA	TGTGCCAGCTCACCTTCTCAGCTAGCGGGTACCTACAATGAGCAGTTCTTC	CASSPSQLAGTYNEQFF
NA	TRBJ1-5	TRBV7-8	NA	TGTGCCAGCAGCTTCATGGACGATCAGCCCCAGCATTTT	CASSFMDDQPQHF
TRBD1	TRBJ1-2	TRBV9	NA	TGTGCCAGCAGCGCCCTGGGACAGGGGGCGTTAAGCTACACCTTC	CASSALGQGALSYTF
TRBD1	TRBJ1-2	TRBV9	NA	TGTGCCAGCAGCCCGGGGACAGGACGGTATGGCTACACCTTC	CASSPGTGRYGYTF
NA	TRBJ2-1	TRBV24-1	NA	TGTGCCACCAGTGATATTTCGACCCGACCGTTCTACAATGAGCAGTTCTTC	CATSDISTRPFYNEQFF
NA	TRBJ1-2	TRBV7-2	NA	TGTGCCAGCAGCTTAGTTCAGGGCCAGGGCTACACCTTC	CASSLVQGQGYTF
NA	TRBJ1-6	TRBV9	NA	TGTGCCAGCACCCCACAGACCAATTTACTGGAACCCCTCCACTTT	CASTPQTNLLEPLHF
NA	TRBJ1-2	TRBV30	NA	TGTGCCTGGACGGAAGGAACTGGCTATGGCTACACCTTC	CAWTEGTGYGYTF
TRBD1	TRBJ1-2	TRBV18	NA	TGTGCCAGCTCACCCCTATTACAGGGGGATGGCTACACCTTC	CASSPLLQGDGYTF
NA	TRBJ1-1	TRBV5-8	NA	TGTGCCAGCAGCTTGCTCGGACAGACCCCCTATTTT	CASSLLGQTPYF
NA	TRBJ2-1	TRBV4-2	NA	TGTGCCAGCAGTCACCCTGGAACCCTATATGGTGAGCAGTTCTTC	CASSHPGTLYGEQFF
NA	TRBJ1-2	TRBV28	NA	TGTGCCAGCAGTCTCGGGACACCCTATGGCTACACCTTC	CASSLGTPYGYTF
NA	TRBJ2-3	TRBV19	NA	TGTGCCAGTGGGGGAGTGTTCCGGCCAGATACGCAGTATTTT	CASGGVFRPDTQYF
TRBD1	TRBJ2-7	TRBV28	NA	TGTGCCAGCAGGACCCCGGACAGGGGGCGCGAGCAGTACTTC	CASRTPDRGREQYF
NA	TRBJ1-3	TRBV6-5	NA	TGTGCCAGCAGTTACTCGAACACCCTCTCTGGAAACACCATATATTTT	CASSYSNTLSGNTIYF
NA	TRBJ1-1	TRBV28	NA	TGTGCCAGCAGTTTAGTGAGGGGCGGTGAAGCTTTCTTT	CASSLVRGGEAFF
NA	TRBJ2-2	TRBV11-3	NA	TGTGCCAGCAGCTCTGGACCTAGCACCGGGGAGCTGTTTTTT	CASSSGPSTGELFF
TRBD1	TRBJ2-7	TRBV27	NA	TGTGCCAGCAGTCGACAGGGCCACGAGCAGTACTTC	CASSRQGHEQYF
TRBD2	TRBJ2-3	TRBV3-1/TRBV3-2	NA	TGTGCCAGCAGCCAATCGCTTAGCGGGAGGCACACAGATACGCAGTATTTT	CASSQSLSGRHTDTQYF
NA	TRBJ2-6	TRBV7-9	NA	TGTGCCAGCAGCTTAGTGGGGGCTGGGGCCAACGTCCTGACTTTC	CASSLVGAGANVLTF
TRBD1	TRBJ2-7	TRBV28	NA	TGTGCCACCCTGGACAGGGTCTTAGGCGAGCAGTACTTC	CATLDRVLGEQYF
NA	TRBJ2-5	TRBV19	NA	TGTGCCAGTAGTATACCGGGGAAGCGAGAGACCCAGTACTTC	CASSIPGKRETQYF
NA	TRBJ2-2	TRBV27	few	TGTGCCAGCAGTCTCTACCGCAGGGGCACCGGGGAGCTGTTTTTT	CASSLYRRGTGELFF
NA	TRBJ2-2	TRBV11-2	NA	TGTGCCAGCAGCTTGCAGGGGGGGGGCACCGGGGAGCTGTTTTTT	CASSLQGGGTGELFF
TRBD2	TRBJ2-3	TRBV14	NA	TGTGCCAGCAGCGCCGCTCTCCTAGCGGAAAGCACAGATACGCAGTATTTT	CASSAALLAESTDTQYF
NA	TRBJ2-1	TRBV2	NA	TGTGCCAGCACGCGGAGTAATGAGCAGTTCTTC	CASTRSNEQFF
NA	TRBJ2-7	TRBV6-5	once	TGTGCCAGCAGTTGGACGGGGGTCTACGAGCAGTACTTC	CASSWTGVYEQYF
TRBD2	TRBJ2-1	TRBV28	NA	TGTGCCAGCAGTCTAGCGTTGGGTTTGGGACTAGCGGGAGAGATCTCCTACAATGAGCAGTTCTTC	CASSLALGLGLAGEISYNEQFF
TRBD1	TRBJ2-7	TRBV7-3	NA	TGTGCCAGCAGCCCAGGACAGGCACCCTACGAGCAGTACTTC	CASSPGQAPYEQYF
TRBD2	TRBJ2-2	TRBV5-1	NA	TGCGCCAGCAGCTTGGGAGGTGGACTAGCGGGAACCGGGGAGCTGTTTTTT	CASSLGGGLAGTGELFF
TRBD2	TRBJ2-1	TRBV10-2	once	TGCGCCAGCAGTGAAACTAGCGGGGTTGAGCAGTTCTTC	CASSETSGVEQFF